A selection of T cell receptor beta chains follows, all from one sample in a study of blood T cell repertoires in COVID-19. Assay: immunoSEQ multiplex PCR; the TCRdb copy retains only in-frame clones and omits some. The sample carries fewer than 350,000 clones, approximately 88% recorded once. The source material was PBMCs or T cells enriched from blood (not recorded which). These TCRs come from a man aged 60 to 75 who had recovered from COVID-19. CDR3s include the opening cysteine and the closing phenylalanine or tryptophan. The D gene is left open where the match is weak. Clone size, where shown, is once, few, many, or a class for clones that have expanded.

j_call: TRBJ2-7
d_call: TRBD2
clone_size: -
v_call: TRBV11-2
cdr3_nt: TGTGCCAGCAGCTCCACAGTGGGGAGCGGGAGTTCTTCCCGCGAGCAGTACTTC
cdr3_aa: CASSSTVGSGSSSREQYF

j_call: TRBJ2-7
d_call: TRBD2
clone_size: once
v_call: TRBV2
cdr3_nt: TGTGCCAGCAGACCAGGGACTAGCGGTGGTTACGAGCAGTACTTC
cdr3_aa: CASRPGTSGGYEQYF

j_call: TRBJ1-2
d_call: -
clone_size: -
v_call: TRBV7-2
cdr3_nt: TGTGCCAGCAGCTTAGAAGCAGGGCTCGACTATGGCTACACCTTC
cdr3_aa: CASSLEAGLDYGYTF

j_call: TRBJ2-7
d_call: TRBD2
clone_size: -
v_call: TRBV5-6
cdr3_nt: TGTGCCAGCGTGACTAGCGGGGTTTCCTACGAGCAGTACTTC
cdr3_aa: CASVTSGVSYEQYF

j_call: TRBJ2-7
d_call: -
clone_size: -
v_call: TRBV19
cdr3_nt: TGTGCCAGTAGTCGTGGCGGCTCCTACGAGCAGTACTTC
cdr3_aa: CASSRGGSYEQYF

j_call: TRBJ1-4
d_call: -
clone_size: -
v_call: TRBV29-1
cdr3_nt: TGCAGCGTCGCTCCAGGGGCCCCTAATGAAAAACTGTTTTTT
cdr3_aa: CSVAPGAPNEKLFF

j_call: TRBJ2-5
d_call: TRBD2
clone_size: -
v_call: TRBV4-2
cdr3_nt: TGTGCCAGCAGCCAAGGTTCCGTAGCGGGACTACAAGAGACCCAGTACTTC
cdr3_aa: CASSQGSVAGLQETQYF

j_call: TRBJ1-3
d_call: -
clone_size: -
v_call: TRBV30
cdr3_nt: TGTGCCTGGAGTGTAGCAAACACCATATATTTT
cdr3_aa: CAWSVANTIYF

j_call: TRBJ1-1
d_call: TRBD1
clone_size: -
v_call: TRBV18
cdr3_nt: TGTGCCAGCTCTCGGGACAGGGGGACTGAAGCTTTCTTT
cdr3_aa: CASSRDRGTEAFF

j_call: TRBJ2-1
d_call: TRBD1
clone_size: -
v_call: TRBV19
cdr3_nt: TGTGCCAGTAGTATGGACAGGGGGTGGGACTACAATGAGCAGTTCTTC
cdr3_aa: CASSMDRGWDYNEQFF

j_call: TRBJ1-1
d_call: -
clone_size: -
v_call: TRBV18
cdr3_nt: TGTGCCAGCTCGGAACAGGAAGGAGTCGTGCTCGGGAGGACTGAAGCTTTCTTT
cdr3_aa: CASSEQEGVVLGRTEAFF

j_call: TRBJ1-2
d_call: TRBD1
clone_size: -
v_call: TRBV3-1/TRBV3-2
cdr3_nt: TGTGCCAGCAGGTTAGGACAGGGCCATGGCTACACCTTC
cdr3_aa: CASRLGQGHGYTF

j_call: TRBJ1-5
d_call: TRBD1
clone_size: -
v_call: TRBV28
cdr3_nt: TGTGCCAGCAGCCCCAGGGGGGATCAGCCCCAGCATTTT
cdr3_aa: CASSPRGDQPQHF

j_call: TRBJ1-1
d_call: -
clone_size: -
v_call: TRBV19
cdr3_nt: TGTGCCAGTAGTATAGGCGGGGGAGGAAGGACTGAAGCTTTCTTT
cdr3_aa: CASSIGGGGRTEAFF

j_call: TRBJ2-1
d_call: TRBD2
clone_size: -
v_call: TRBV5-1
cdr3_nt: TGCGCCAGCAGCTTGAGAGGCGGAGTGGCTAGCGGGGGGAGCTCCTACAATGAGCAGTTCTTC
cdr3_aa: CASSLRGGVASGGSSYNEQFF

j_call: TRBJ2-1
d_call: TRBD2
clone_size: -
v_call: TRBV7-2
cdr3_nt: TGTGCCAGCAGCTACTCGGGACTAGCGGAATACAATGAGCAGTTCTTC
cdr3_aa: CASSYSGLAEYNEQFF

j_call: TRBJ2-7
d_call: TRBD2
clone_size: -
v_call: TRBV28
cdr3_nt: TGTGCCAGCAAGGGTGGCGGGAGGGCCTCATACGAGCAGTACTTC
cdr3_aa: CASKGGGRASYEQYF

j_call: TRBJ2-7
d_call: TRBD1
clone_size: -
v_call: TRBV11-3
cdr3_nt: TGTGCCAGCAGCTTGGACAGGGACCACGAGCAGTACTTC
cdr3_aa: CASSLDRDHEQYF

j_call: TRBJ1-5
d_call: TRBD1
clone_size: -
v_call: TRBV4-1
cdr3_nt: TGCGCCAGCAGCCCAGGACAGGGAGCGGGCAATCAGCCCCAGCATTTT
cdr3_aa: CASSPGQGAGNQPQHF

j_call: TRBJ2-5
d_call: TRBD2
clone_size: -
v_call: TRBV18
cdr3_nt: TGTGCCAGCTCACCGGCTAGCGGGAGGGTAAAGACCCAGTACTTC
cdr3_aa: CASSPASGRVKTQYF

j_call: TRBJ1-4
d_call: TRBD1
clone_size: -
v_call: TRBV9
cdr3_nt: TGTGCCAGCAGCACCCAGGGACAGGGAGGGGAAAAACTGTTTTTT
cdr3_aa: CASSTQGQGGEKLFF

j_call: TRBJ1-5
d_call: -
clone_size: -
v_call: TRBV21-1
cdr3_nt: TGTGCCAGCAGTTCAAACGGGACAGGGGGACCCTATAGCAATCAGCCCCAGCATTTT
cdr3_aa: CASSSNGTGGPYSNQPQHF

j_call: TRBJ2-1
d_call: TRBD2
clone_size: -
v_call: TRBV28
cdr3_nt: TGTGCCAGCAGCTCTCTAGCGGGAGGGCCCCCCTACAATGAGCAGTTCTTC
cdr3_aa: CASSSLAGGPPYNEQFF

j_call: TRBJ1-2
d_call: TRBD1
clone_size: -
v_call: TRBV6-5
cdr3_nt: TGTGCCAGCAGTCGGGACAGGGTTCGCGGCTACACCTTC
cdr3_aa: CASSRDRVRGYTF

j_call: TRBJ2-5
d_call: TRBD1
clone_size: -
v_call: TRBV5-1
cdr3_nt: TGCGCCAGCAGCGGACCCACAGGGGGCAGGGAGACCCAGTACTTC
cdr3_aa: CASSGPTGGRETQYF

j_call: TRBJ2-7
d_call: TRBD1
clone_size: -
v_call: TRBV6-5
cdr3_nt: TGTGCCAGCAGTTACACGGGTACGGGACAGGGGTACGAGCAGTACTTC
cdr3_aa: CASSYTGTGQGYEQYF

j_call: TRBJ1-5
d_call: -
clone_size: -
v_call: TRBV5-5
cdr3_nt: TGTGCCAGCAGCATAGACAGTAAGCAGCCCCAGCATTTT
cdr3_aa: CASSIDSKQPQHF

j_call: TRBJ2-3
d_call: TRBD2
clone_size: -
v_call: TRBV5-1
cdr3_nt: TGCGCCAGCAGCCAGGGGACTAGCGGAGGAGGTGATACGCAGTATTTT
cdr3_aa: CASSQGTSGGGDTQYF

j_call: TRBJ2-7
d_call: TRBD2
clone_size: -
v_call: TRBV11-3
cdr3_nt: TGTGCCAGCAGCTTAACCGGACTAGCGGGAACCTACGAGCAGTACTTC
cdr3_aa: CASSLTGLAGTYEQYF